This TCR beta chain was found in a study of Ad26.COV2.S vaccination and SARS-CoV-2 variants. Study background: Donor was in the COV1001 Ad26.COV2.S trial arm. The study, taken as a whole, reports: Vaccinated individuals (as opposed to placebo recipients) had higher spike-specific TCR breadth. The TCR breadth and depth analyses may have understated or missed part of the total T cell responses.

Details on this clone: Its antigen remains unidentified.

Measured with immunoSEQ multiplex PCR; TCRdb has only the in-frame clones, and not every one. Here the sample spans 440,000 or so clones, about nine tenths being singletons. V lost 0 bases to trimming and J lost 9 bases; unmatched junction nucleotides: 17. CDR1 and CDR2 (germline): LGHNA, YNFKEQ. CDR3 length: 18 amino acids. Described treatment: roughly 19 received Ad26.COV2.S at low or high dose, single or two shots; a few received placebo; per-sample allocation not given. Material that was analyzed had been drawn on day 63 after the first vaccine or placebo injection. It was an adult aged 18-55 years in Boston who was the donor.

The TCR sequence derives from a person between 18 and 65 years old who received the Ad26.COV2.S COVID-19 vaccine or a placebo. Sample: peripheral blood, taken in a trial of Ad26.COV2.S vaccine versus placebo. The chain employs TRBV4-2 and TRBJ2-7; 10 nucleotides agree with TRBD1. CDR3 amino acids: CASSQDGTRTGGGVGQYF. The CDR3 nucleotides are TGTGCCAGCAGCCAAGATGGGACCAGGACAGGGGGTGGAGTGGGGCAGTACTTC.